What follows are 5 T cell receptor beta chains derived from one specimen sequenced in a study of identical twins. Via MiXCR, TCRdb re-called the 5' RACE reads, giving one row per CDR3 protein. The sample carries more than 1.5 million distinct CDR3 sequences, around a third recorded once. The sequencing sample was made of cord blood. Receptors were obtained from a newborn girl in good health.

The rearrangement joins TRBV5-1 to TRBJ2-7; D remains unclear. Germline values: CDR1 SGHRS, CDR2 YFSETQ. Deletions cut 1 base from V and 3 bases from J, with 14 bases between. The CDR3 runs to 15 residues. Written as DNA, the CDR3 is TGCGCCAGCAGCTTGTTTCCCGCTGAGGACTACGAGCAGTACTTC. This encodes CASSLFPAEDYEQYF.

This rearrangement joins TRBV20-1 to TRBJ2-1; no reliable D call. The last part of the DNA fits TRBJ2-7 better; the J call may be wrong. Germline assignment: CDR1 DFQATT and CDR2 SNEGSKA (reference sequence). CDR3 length equals 16 residues. CDR3 sequence (DNA): TGCAGTGCTAGAGATGTGAGGACCCAGGTCTACAATGAGCAGTACTTC. Its protein product is CSARDVRTQVYNEQYF.

The chain employs TRBV20-1 and TRBJ2-3; 8 bases align to TRBD2. Germline trimming cut 4 bases from V and 2 bases from J; bases unmatched to any gene: 8. Per germline, CDR1 DFQATT and CDR2 SNEGSKA (reference sequence). The CDR3 has 15 amino acids. The CDR3 is CSATTRREVTDTQYF. The DNA of the CDR3 is TGCAGTGCTACCACCCGGCGGGAGGTCACAGATACGCAGTATTTT.

In this sample, this clonotype turned up many times. The J gene is TRBJ2-7, the V gene TRBV24-1; 8 nucleotides agree with TRBD2. The germline CDR1 and CDR2 sequences are KGHDR and SFDVKD. V dropped 3 bases and J dropped 3; count of bases not matched to a gene: 0. The CDR3 loop spans 13 amino acids. This CDR3 reads CATSDSGSYEQYF. The CDR3 region has the DNA TGTGCCACCAGTGATAGCGGGAGCTACGAGCAGTACTTC.

The gene calls are TRBV7-9 and TRBJ2-7; 9 bases are a match to TRBD1. Germline CDR1 and CDR2: SEHNR and FQNEAQ (reference sequence). The CDR3 is 14 residues long. J was trimmed by 3 bases and V by 4 bases; bases with no gene match: 4. Written as DNA, the CDR3 is TGTGCCAGCAGCTACGTGACAGGGGGCTACGAGCAGTACTTC. Encoded protein: CASSYVTGGYEQYF.